The next 14 T cell receptor beta chains were all read from a single sample in a study of PD-L1 blockade in urothelial cancer. Profiled with immunoSEQ multiplex PCR; TCRdb holds only in-frame clones, not every one. The sample lists 70,000 to 85,000 clones, roughly 88% seen once, with 3.5% to 5% in the top ten. The time point: pretreatment peripheral blood. The specimen was PBMCs, collected around atezolizumab (anti-PD-L1) treatment. The origin of the receptors is a man between 65 and 85 years old with urothelial cancer.

V usage is TRBV11-3 and J usage is TRBJ2-7; D remains unclear. CDR1 and CDR2 (germline): SGHNT, YENEEA. V was pared by 2 bases and J by 6 bases, with 11 bases between. This CDR3 is 13 amino acids long. The CDR3 bases are TGTGCCAGCAGCTTAACACTAACGGGCGAGCAGTACTTC. Amino acids: CASSLTLTGEQYF.

V gene TRBV2 combines with J gene TRBJ2-7; TRBD2 might be the D (6 bases). The CDR3 spans 12 residues. V dropped 8 bases and J dropped 0 bases, with 8 bases sitting between them. CDR1 and CDR2 (germline): SNHLY, FYNNEI. DNA of the CDR3: TGTGCCAGCGGAGGGACCTCCTACGAGCAGTACTTC. Encoded protein: CASGGTSYEQYF. The entire variable domain, with the rest obtained from reference TRBV2 and TRBJ2-7, is as follows: EPEVTQTPSHQVTQMGQEVILRCVPISNHLYFYWYRQILGQKVEFLVSFYNNEISEKSEIFDDQFSVERPDGSNFTLKIRSTKLEDSAMYFCASGGTSYEQYFGPGTRLTVT.

The chain links TRBV6-1 to TRBJ1-2; D is unresolved. The CDR3 is 15 residues long. Germline assignment: CDR1 MNHNS and CDR2 SASEGT. Between the trimmed V and J ends, which lost 0 bases and 3 bases, there was a span of 11 bases. The CDR3 loop reads CASSEARGKDYGYTF. The DNA of the CDR3 is TGTGCCAGCAGTGAAGCACGGGGAAAGGACTATGGCTACACCTTC.

The chain has TRBV2 and TRBJ1-5; 8 bases map to TRBD1. Trimming took 4 bases from V and 0 from J; bases not matched to a gene: 2. Germline CDR1 and CDR2: SNHLY and FYNNEI. The CDR3 sequence is 15 residues long. The CDR3 loop reads CASSVGQVSNQPQHF. In nucleotides, the CDR3 is TGTGCCAGCAGTGTGGGACAGGTTAGCAATCAGCCCCAGCATTTT. The complete variable domain, with remaining parts taken from reference TRBV2 and TRBJ1-5, reads EPEVTQTPSHQVTQMGQEVILRCVPISNHLYFYWYRQILGQKVEFLVSFYNNEISEKSEIFDDQFSVERPDGSNFTLKIRSTKLEDSAMYFCASSVGQVSNQPQHFGDGTRLSIL.

This clone was detected once. This chain connects TRBV28 to TRBJ1-2, with 10 nucleotides matching TRBD1. CDR3 length: 13 residues. Germline trimming cut 7 bases from V and 4 bases from J; bases unmatched to any gene: 3. Germline V gives CDR1 MDHEN, CDR2 SYDVKM. CDR3 in amino acids: CASTRTGGYGYTF. For the CDR3, the DNA is TGTGCCAGCACTCGGACAGGGGGCTATGGCTACACCTTC.

The CDR3 loop reads CAMSNNRGPNTEAFF. For the CDR3, the DNA is TGTGCCATGAGCAATAACAGGGGGCCTAACACTGAAGCTTTCTTT. The chain carries TRBV10-3 and TRBJ1-1; 9 nucleotides match TRBD1. V trimming: 9 bases; J trimming: 2 bases; junction bases outside the gene matches: 10. CDR3 size: 15 residues. Germline CDR1 and CDR2: ENHRY and SYGVKD.

The genes are TRBV6-5 and TRBJ2-7; 11 bases map to TRBD1. The J segment lost 7 bases and the V segment lost 2 bases, leaving 7 bases of the junction unmatched. The CDR3 contains 15 residues. Looked up from germline, CDR1 is MNHEY and CDR2 is SVGAGI. Here the CDR3 reads CASSYGTGGPWEQYF. The DNA of the CDR3 is TGTGCCAGCAGTTACGGGACAGGGGGGCCATGGGAGCAGTACTTC.

This chain joins TRBV5-1 and TRBJ2-7; D gene ambiguous. Trimming left V 0 bases short and J 5 bases short, with 12 bases between. Germline V gene lookup returns CDR1 SGHRS and CDR2 YFSETQ. The CDR3 is 14 amino acids. In nucleotides, the CDR3 is TGCGCCAGCAGCTTGGGACAAGCCAGCCACGAGCAGTACTTC. Its translation is CASSLGQASHEQYF.

The rearrangement joins TRBV20-1 to TRBJ2-1; 8 nucleotides line up with TRBD1. Trimming at V came to 1 base and at J to 12 bases, leaving 2 bases not matched to a gene. Germline values: CDR1 DFQATT, CDR2 SNEGSKA (reference sequence). This CDR3 comprises 11 residues. This chain's CDR3 is CSARGQGRQFF. Written as DNA, the CDR3 is TGCAGTGCTAGAGGACAGGGGAGGCAGTTCTTC.

V usage is TRBV29-1 and J usage is TRBJ2-5; D might be TRBD1 (6 bases). Per the germline V gene, CDR1 is SQVTM and CDR2 is ANQGSEA. The germline V and J ends were trimmed by 4 bases and 4 bases, with 7 bases remaining between them. The CDR3 totals 11 residues. As DNA, the CDR3 is TGCAGCGTTGCAGGGGTAGAGACCCAGTACTTC. Encoded protein: CSVAGVETQYF.

The chain carries TRBV19 and TRBJ2-7; tentatively, D is TRBD2 (5 bases). CDR1 is LNHDA and CDR2 is SQIVND in the germline V gene (reference sequence). This CDR3 is 14 amino acids long. V lost 3 bases and J lost 1, with 10 bases in between. In nucleotides, the CDR3 is TGTGCCAGTAGTATCCCCGGGATTTCCTACGAGCAGTACTTC. Translated, it gives CASSIPGISYEQYF.

The genes are TRBV4-1 and TRBJ2-7, with 8 bases fitting TRBD2. V lost 0 bases, J lost 2 bases, and 12 bases stayed unmatched. The CDR3 spans 18 residues. Germline loops: CDR1 MGHRA, CDR2 YSYEKL. The CDR3 bases are TGCGCCAGCAGCCAAGATCCCCGGGGACTAGGAGGGACCTACGAGCAGTACTTC. This translates into CASSQDPRGLGGTYEQYF.

The rearrangement uses TRBV28 and TRBJ2-7; no firm D call. In germline, CDR1 is MDHEN, CDR2 SYDVKM. V was shortened by 5 bases and J by 0 bases, with 8 bases between the two germline ends. This CDR3 region has 13 residues. In DNA, the CDR3 is TGTGCCAGCAGTCTCCCCGTCTCCTACGAGCAGTACTTC. This codes for CASSLPVSYEQYF. The whole variable domain, filled in from reference TRBV28 and TRBJ2-7, reads DVKVTQSSRYLVKRTGEKVFLECVQDMDHENMFWYRQDPGLGLRLIYFSYDVKMKEKGDIPEGYSVSREKKERFSLILESASTNQTSMYLCASSLPVSYEQYFGPGTRLTVT.

The sample holds a few counts of this clone. This sequence joins TRBV6-1 and TRBJ1-2, with unresolved D. V lost 7 bases and J lost 7, with 16 bases in between. The CDR3 spans 13 residues. CDR1 and CDR2 from the germline V gene are MNHNS and SASEGT. CDR3 nucleotides: TGTGCCAGCATAGGTACTACCACTCGTGGCTACACCTTC. It encodes CASIGTTTRGYTF.